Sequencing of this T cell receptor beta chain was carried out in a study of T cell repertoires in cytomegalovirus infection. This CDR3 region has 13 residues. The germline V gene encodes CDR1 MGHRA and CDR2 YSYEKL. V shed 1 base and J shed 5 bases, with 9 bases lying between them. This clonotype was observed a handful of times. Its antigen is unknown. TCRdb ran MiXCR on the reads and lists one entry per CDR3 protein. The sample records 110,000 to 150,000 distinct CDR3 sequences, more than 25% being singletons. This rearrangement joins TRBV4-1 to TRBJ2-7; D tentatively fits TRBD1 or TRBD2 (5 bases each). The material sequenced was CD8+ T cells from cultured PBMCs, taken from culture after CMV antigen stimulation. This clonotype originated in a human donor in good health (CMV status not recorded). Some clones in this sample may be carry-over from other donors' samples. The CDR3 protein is CASSQGRGDEQYF. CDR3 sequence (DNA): TGCGCCAGCAGCCAAGGACGGGGCGACGAGCAGTACTTC.